A selection of T cell receptor beta chains follows, all from one sample in a study of T cells in Graves' hyperthyroidism and ophthalmopathy. TCRdb independently ran MiXCR on the multiplex PCR reads; one entry per CDR3 protein. This sample has fewer than 550,000 distinct CDR3 sequences, with around 24% found just once. Sequencing input: blood. The origin of the receptors is a woman aged 25-40 years with Graves' ophthalmopathy. Each CDR3 is given with its conserved first and last residue. D genes are given only for firm matches. Size is omitted from some rows. Given values are once, few, many or a class for expanded clones.

v_call	clone_size	j_call	d_call	cdr3_aa	cdr3_nt
TRBV6-2/TRBV6-3	many	TRBJ2-2	NA	CASRPGPAAGELFF	TGTGCCAGCAGGCCGGGACCCGCGGCCGGGGAGCTGTTTTTT
TRBV11-2	NA	TRBJ1-1	NA	CASSLDTSMNTEAFF	TGTGCCAGCAGCTTAGACACATCCATGAACACTGAAGCTTTCTTT
TRBV10-3	NA	TRBJ1-5	TRBD1	CAISETRQGSQPQHF	TGTGCCATCAGTGAGACTCGACAGGGCAGTCAGCCCCAGCATTTT
TRBV10-3	many	TRBJ2-7	TRBD1	CAISGDRDRDEQYF	TGTGCCATCAGTGGGGACAGGGACCGCGACGAGCAGTACTTC
TRBV28	many	TRBJ2-7	NA	CASSPPTVISSTVHEQYF	TGTGCCAGCAGTCCCCCGACAGTGATCTCCTCAACCGTCCACGAGCAGTACTTC
TRBV2	many	TRBJ1-2	TRBD1	CANNLQGGTNYGYTF	TGTGCCAACAACTTACAGGGGGGAACTAACTATGGCTACACCTTC
TRBV19	many	TRBJ2-5	NA	CASSIRETQYF	TGTGCCAGTAGTATTCGGGAGACCCAGTACTTC
TRBV6-2/TRBV6-3	many	TRBJ2-5	NA	CASRDLADQETQYF	TGTGCCAGCAGGGACTTAGCGGACCAAGAGACCCAGTACTTC
TRBV5-1	many	TRBJ2-2	NA	CASSLEAWGTGELFF	TGCGCCAGCAGCTTGGAGGCCTGGGGCACCGGGGAGCTGTTTTTT
TRBV12-3/TRBV12-4	few	TRBJ2-7	NA	CASSPHGHEQYF	TGTGCCAGCAGTCCCCACGGGCACGAGCAGTACTTC
TRBV15	many	TRBJ1-1	NA	CATSSTGRAFF	TGTGCCACCAGCAGTACTGGGCGAGCTTTCTTT
TRBV2	NA	TRBJ1-3	TRBD1	CASTRDRRNSGNTIYF	TGTGCCAGCACTCGGGACAGGCGTAACTCTGGAAACACCATATATTTT
TRBV2	many	TRBJ2-2	NA	CASSATGELFF	TGTGCCAGCAGCGCCACCGGGGAGCTGTTTTTT
TRBV12-3/TRBV12-4	once	TRBJ1-3	TRBD1	CASNDRGSGNTIYF	TGTGCCAGCAACGACAGGGGTAGTGGAAACACCATATATTTT
TRBV7-8	many	TRBJ2-7	TRBD1	CASSMLTGSSYEQYF	TGTGCCAGCAGCATGCTGACAGGGAGCTCCTACGAGCAGTACTTC
TRBV20-1	many	TRBJ2-5	NA	CSASPYKIAETQYF	TGCAGTGCTAGCCCCTATAAGATAGCCGAGACCCAGTACTTC
TRBV5-1	NA	TRBJ1-2	NA	CASSRDNPNYGYTF	TGCGCCAGCAGCCGTGACAATCCTAACTATGGCTACACCTTC
TRBV19	many	TRBJ1-1	NA	CASAEQSVGTEAFF	TGTGCCAGTGCAGAGCAGTCAGTAGGGACTGAAGCTTTCTTT
TRBV20-1	many	TRBJ1-2	TRBD1	CSARGTGALYGYTF	TGCAGTGCTAGAGGGACAGGGGCCCTCTATGGCTACACCTTC
TRBV12-3/TRBV12-4	few	TRBJ1-5	TRBD1	CASSLGQSNSQHF	TGTGCCAGCAGCTTGGGACAGTCTAACTCCCAGCATTTT
TRBV6-1	few	TRBJ1-1	NA	CASTKSGRTNTEAFF	TGTGCCAGCACAAAATCTGGACGGACGAACACTGAAGCTTTCTTT
TRBV4-1	many	TRBJ1-2	NA	CASSQDSAINYGYTF	TGCGCCAGCAGCCAAGATTCAGCGATTAACTATGGCTACACCTTC
TRBV29-1	once	TRBJ1-5	NA	CSAVTGIGQPQHF	TGCAGCGCTGTAACGGGGATAGGTCAGCCCCAGCATTTT
TRBV28	many	TRBJ1-2	NA	CASSSGGSDGYTF	TGTGCCAGCAGCTCAGGAGGTAGTGATGGCTACACCTTC
TRBV7-8	NA	TRBJ2-7	NA	CASSFRHPGELDSYEQYF	TGTGCCAGCAGCTTCCGCCACCCGGGGGAATTAGACTCCTACGAGCAGTACTTC
TRBV11-2	many	TRBJ2-7	NA	CASSLAGNEQYF	TGTGCCAGCAGCTTAGCAGGGAACGAGCAGTACTTC
TRBV19	few	TRBJ1-1	NA	CASSIGPIANTEAFF	TGTGCCAGTAGTATCGGGCCCATTGCGAACACTGAAGCTTTCTTT
TRBV20-1	few	TRBJ2-2	TRBD2	CSATRHRGGIGELFF	TGCAGTGCTACGCGACATCGGGGGGGCATCGGGGAGCTGTTTTTT
TRBV6-1	NA	TRBJ1-1	NA	CASSPDGGYTEAFF	TGTGCCAGCAGTCCAGACGGCGGGTACACTGAAGCTTTCTTT